This TCR beta chain appears in the sequencing data of a study of CD8 T cells in Susac syndrome. This CDR3 comprises 15 residues. V lost 6 bases, J lost 1 base, and 8 bases stayed unmatched. Reverse transcription of roughly 0.45 to 1 ug RNA was performed with random hexamers. In TCRdb, the immunoSEQ multiplex PCR reads were re-called with MiXCR into one record per CDR3 protein. The sample comprises some 100,000 distinct CDR3 sequences, around 90% of which are singletons, and approximately 0.12% rests with the top ten. The chain uses TRBV12-3 or TRBV12-4 and TRBJ1-1; 7 bases fit TRBD1. Sequencing was carried out using CD8+ T cells from PBMCs. This TCR was recovered from a human donor in good health. CDR3 residues: CASSDRDRQNTEAFF. The CDR3 DNA reads as TGTGCCAGCAGCGACCGGGACAGACAGAACACTGAAGCTTTCTTT.